This T cell receptor (beta chain) appears in the sequencing data of a study of ipilimumab plus nivolumab after autologous stem cell transplantation (dated by TCRdb to the early 2020s). Regarding the complete study: A median of about 5 ipilimumab doses and 8 nivolumab doses was received by trial patients. High-risk transplant-naive patients and patients relapsing within 3 years of a first autologous transplant were included in the myeloma cohort. Patients in the trial were undergoing autologous transplant and had high-risk diffuse large B cell lymphoma, mature T cell lymphoma, or multiple myeloma. Thirty-five patients made up the trial's intent-to-treat population. The full study reports these points: The authors stated that profiles of the T cell receptor repertoire, regulatory T cell phenotype and gut microbiota provided a biologic rationale for studying this approach further. The authors concluded that combined checkpoint inhibition appeared tolerable when used as consolidation after transplant.

Checkpoint therapy began 14 to 28 days after autologous transplant, with ipilimumab given at 1 mg/kg intravenously on day 1 of selected weeks. The nivolumab dose was 3 mg/kg intravenously, delivered on day 1 of weeks 1, 4, 7, 10, and every two weeks through week 26. This Phase Ib clinical trial tested ipilimumab plus nivolumab, a combined checkpoint inhibition, as consolidation after autologous stem cell transplantation. Library construction relied on the immunoSEQ multiplex PCR assay. TCRdb holds this immuneACCESS table with in-frame rearrangements only. Some clones are missing; in checked studies, unresolved V genes explain under half, and the rest has no known cause. This sample comprises some 45,000 clones, roughly 88% of them detected only once. Jointly, the top ten make up 0.7% to 0.95% of the sample. The CDR3 runs 14 amino acids, cysteine and phenylalanine included. The entry retains the CDR3 DNA only, 42 bases that are in frame from base 1. Deletion took 1 base off V and 3 bases off J, with a span of 11 bases between the germline ends. The germline V gene provides CDR1 SGHRS and CDR2 YFSETQ.

On this clone: Its recognized antigen is unknown. Base-call qualities are not available, and no considerably larger clone is one nucleotide away.

Source: PBMCs, taken in a trial of ipilimumab plus nivolumab as post-transplant consolidation. In this chain, TRBV5-1 is recombined with TRBJ2-7, with TRBD2 tentatively as D gene (6 bases match). The source of this sequence is a male donor with multiple myeloma. The DNA reads as follows: TGCGCCAGCAGCTTGATGGGCGGGAACTACGAGCAGTACTTC. Its coded protein is CASSLMGGNYEQYF.